This entry is about one TCR beta chain. This clone was counted at least ten times. No cognate antigen has been identified for it. Base qualities are not at hand, and no much larger clone is one base apart. The sample belongs to a study of cytomegalovirus exposure and HLA in healthy donors (dated by TCRdb to the late 2010s). Some background on the complete study: According to a later analysis, one platform produced both the 100 to 150 validation repertoires and the roughly 650 repertoires of the first cohort. The study aimed to test whether signatures of past pathogen exposure could be identified by cataloging public T cell receptors. In addition to the first cohort of 666 subjects, a separate validation cohort of approximately 130 different subjects was used. To predict cytomegalovirus infection status, the study brought together high-throughput TCR immunosequencing, statistical association of individual TCRs with disease status, and machine learning.

Ends trimmed: V by 6 bases, J by 0 bases; bases unmatched to a gene: 1. The CDR3 goes from the cysteine to the phenylalanine over 14 residues. Solely the CDR3 DNA is kept, with 42 bases framed from the first base. Per the germline V gene, MNHNS is the CDR1 and SASEGT is the CDR2. The donors were included in the validation cohort of approximately 120 subjects, a group kept apart from the approximately 670-subject first cohort. Points the paper makes about the study in general: All 120 or so repertoires were used to score co-occurrence in the validation cohort in a later analysis, because that analysis had no HLA typing for the cohort. In the study, 150 to 200 TCR beta chains were listed as associated with cytomegalovirus. A few of the identified cytomegalovirus-associated TCR beta chains were confirmed in vitro to be specific for cytomegalovirus antigens. The authors suggested that the approach could potentially be extended to other disease states and immunological phenotypes. The classifier was reported to diagnose cytomegalovirus status with high specificity and sensitivity in both the original cohort and the validation cohort. While some public TCRs were present in many individuals, most TCR sequences turned up only very rarely across donors. Of the cluster scores, 90% to 95% were above 0 in a later analysis, which found that TCRs clustered in the first cohort also tended to co-occur in the 130 or so validation repertoires.

The library was generated by the immunoSEQ multiplex PCR assay. The study's processing was this. A statistical classification framework was built to diagnose cytomegalovirus status from the catalog of TCR beta chain sequences. TCRdb carries this immuneACCESS record with in-frame sequences only. Its versions omit some clonotypes, under half of them owing to an unresolved V gene in the studies checked, with the rest unexplained. V, J and clone size are taken as reported in that table, and D and trimming were inferred from the DNA itself. For this sample the table gives about 220,000 clones, of which about 89% were detected only once. In total, the top ten clones hold around 1.1% of the sample.

Sequenced sample: PBMCs. The chain was built from TRBV6-1 and TRBJ2-2, with 7 middle bases fitting TRBD2. This receptor was taken from a woman under 30 in good health and CMV-seronegative. DNA sequence: TGTGCCAGCAGGCGGGAGTCGAACACCGGGGAGCTGTTTTTT. The translation is CASRRESNTGELFF.